The 22 T cell receptor beta chains presented below share a single source sample, sequenced in a study of T cells after yellow fever vaccination (dated by TCRdb to between 2018 and 2021). The library was prepared using 5' RACE. Sequencing was carried out with an Illumina NovaSeq 6000. TCRdb trimmed public reads at Q25 via fastp, called clones via MiXCR and kept in-frame beta chains. Rows merge per CDR3 protein into single entries with the most common DNA and genes. The sample profile shows about 170,000 distinct CDR3 sequences; more than 9.5% of them were found once. Clones ranked in the top ten supply 35% to 40% of the sample. Reading the label with the study, this specimen's treatment or condition is: live attenuated yellow fever vaccine strain. The sequencing used CD8+ T cells sorted from PBMCs, collected 15 days after the yellow fever booster vaccination. The source of these receptors is a man aged 18-30 years who received the YFV17D yellow fever vaccine.

This chain joins TRBV4-3 and TRBJ2-7, with D possibly being TRBD1 or TRBD2 (5 bases each). V was trimmed by 4 bases and J by 3 bases, leaving 16 bases between them. Germline V gives CDR1 LGHNA, CDR2 YSLEER. The length of the CDR3 is 15 residues. CDR3 residues: CASSPHRGPFYEQYF. CDR3 bases: TGCGCCAGCAGCCCCCACCGGGGCCCCTTCTACGAGCAGTACTTC.

This clonotype was recorded a few times. CDR3 sequence: CASSIGNRNTEAFF. CDR3 bases: TGTGCCAGTAGTATAGGGAACCGGAACACTGAAGCTTTCTTT. The V gene is TRBV19, the J gene TRBJ1-1; D is unclear. The CDR3 is 14 residues long. Trimming cost V 1 base and J 1 base, with 7 bases left between them. Germline V gene lookup returns CDR1 LNHDA and CDR2 SQIVND (reference sequence). Filled out from reference TRBV19 and TRBJ1-1, the complete variable domain reads DGGITQSPKYLFRKEGQNVTLSCEQNLNHDAMYWYRQDPGQGLRLIYYSQIVNDFQKGDIAEGYSVSREKKESFPLTVTSAQKNPTAFYLCASSIGNRNTEAFFGQGTRLTVV.

The V call is TRBV25-1, the J call TRBJ2-6; possibly TRBD1 for D (6 bases). CDR3 length equals 17 residues. The V gene lost 4 bases and the J gene lost 0 bases, with 13 bases spanning the gap. Per the germline V gene, CDR1 is MGHDK and CDR2 is SYGVNS. The CDR3 nucleotides are TGTGCCAGCAGTGCGGACAGTCCCCTCTCTGGGGCCAACGTCCTGACTTTC. Its protein is CASSADSPLSGANVLTF.

By frequency in the sample, this clonotype is hyperexpanded (1% or more). This chain joins TRBV20-1 and TRBJ1-1; no clear D. The germline gives CDR1 DFQATT, CDR2 SNEGSKA (reference sequence). This CDR3 is 12 amino acids long. V dropped 3 bases and J dropped 3 bases, with 8 bases sitting between them. CDR3 in amino acids: CSARVRDTEAFF. CDR3 coding DNA: TGCAGTGCTAGGGTTCGCGACACTGAAGCTTTCTTT.

At least ten counts were recorded for this clonotype. The CDR3 nucleotides are TGTGCCAGCAGCTCGTCCGGGACAGGGCCGGCCGGGGAGCTGTTTTTT. Its translation is CASSSSGTGPAGELFF. The chain has TRBV7-9 and TRBJ2-2; 9 bases map to TRBD1. CDR1 is SEHNR, CDR2 FQNEAQ, per germline (reference sequence). The CDR3 covers 16 residues. Unmatched junction bases numbered 9, after V lost 4 bases and J lost 6 bases.

The sample holds many counts of this clonotype. V and J are TRBV4-3 and TRBJ2-1, with 11 positions matching TRBD2. The germline gives CDR1 LGHNA, CDR2 YSLEER. With V trimmed by 0 bases and J by 10 bases, 5 bases remained unmatched. The CDR3 is 15 residues long. CDR3 protein: CASSQDRLAGGEQFF. The CDR3 nucleotides are TGCGCCAGCAGCCAAGATAGGCTAGCGGGGGGCGAGCAGTTCTTC.

This clonotype was observed at least ten times. This rearrangement joins TRBV11-2 to TRBJ1-2, with 9 nucleotides matching TRBD1. Trimming cost V 5 bases and J 2 bases; bases outside gene matches: 9. This CDR3 comprises 16 residues. Per the germline V gene, CDR1 is SGHAT and CDR2 is FQNNGV. The CDR3 DNA reads TGTGCCAGCAGCCAAAACCTCGGGACAGGGAACTATGGCTACACCTTC. It codes for CASSQNLGTGNYGYTF.

DNA of the CDR3: TGTGCCATCAAGCGGGGCGCTGACGCAGATACGCAGTATTTT. Protein sequence: CAIKRGADADTQYF. The V call is TRBV10-3, the J call TRBJ2-3, with 7 bases that match TRBD2. The CDR3 extends over 14 amino acids. V was pared by 7 bases and J by 4 bases, with 8 bases of the junction left unmatched. The V gene's germline CDR1 is ENHRY and CDR2 SYGVKD.

The rearrangement links TRBV11-2 to TRBJ2-2; TRBD2 agrees at 8 bases. This CDR3 contains 17 residues. Trimming cost V 4 bases and J 3 bases; bases outside gene matches: 10. Germline V gene data show CDR1 as SGHAT and CDR2 as FQNNGV. CDR3 residues: CASSSAVLAEDTGELFF. The CDR3 bases are TGTGCCAGCAGCTCAGCCGTACTAGCGGAAGACACCGGGGAGCTGTTTTTT.

The rearrangement uses TRBV5-1 and TRBJ1-1; 8 bases fit TRBD1. Germline CDR1 reads SGHRS; CDR2 reads YFSETQ. CDR3 length equals 12 residues. V gave up 3 bases and J gave up 5 bases; unmatched junction bases: 0. CDR3 nucleotides: TGCGCCAGCAGCTGGACAGGGACTGAAGCTTTCTTT. This sequence encodes CASSWTGTEAFF.

Only a few counts were recorded for this clonotype. J is TRBJ2-2 and V is TRBV19; D is possibly TRBD2 (5 bases). Germline V gene data show CDR1 as LNHDA and CDR2 as SQIVND (reference sequence). V lost 5 bases and J 5 bases, leaving 9 bases between the germline ends. CDR3 length equals 13 residues. CDR3 residues: CASSRGWTGELFF. The CDR3 DNA reads as TGTGCCAGTAGTCGGGGTTGGACCGGGGAGCTGTTTTTT.

The chain links TRBV7-9 to TRBJ1-1, with D perhaps TRBD1 (6 bases). V was pared by 3 bases and J by 0 bases, with 11 bases between. The V gene's germline CDR1 is SEHNR and CDR2 FQNEAQ (reference sequence). The CDR3 has 15 residues. The CDR3 reads CASSFQQGMNTEAFF. CDR3 DNA: TGTGCCAGCAGCTTTCAACAGGGCATGAACACTGAAGCTTTCTTT.

This clonotype was observed a handful of times. This chain links TRBV7-9 with TRBJ1-2; tentative D call: TRBD1 (5 bases). The CDR3 spans 14 residues. V dropped 5 bases and J dropped 6 bases, with 16 bases sitting between them. Germline CDR1 SEHNR, CDR2 FQNEAQ (reference sequence). CDR3 sequence reads: CASSPGHLRDGYTF. The DNA for the CDR3 is TGTGCCAGCAGCCCCGGACACCTCCGGGATGGCTACACCTTC.

The chain employs TRBV4-3 and TRBJ2-1, with 7 bases lining up with TRBD2. The CDR3 runs to 15 residues. V was pared by 0 bases and J by 9 bases, with 8 bases of the junction left unmatched. Germline V CDR1 and CDR2: LGHNA, YSLEER. The CDR3 coding sequence is TGCGCCAGCAGCCAAGACGCGGGAGATTGGGGTGAGCAGTTCTTC. Its translation is CASSQDAGDWGEQFF.

This clonotype was observed a few times. The genes are TRBV15 and TRBJ1-6; D is perhaps TRBD1 (5 bases). Germline V CDR1 and CDR2: LNHNV, YYDKDF (reference sequence). V lost 8 bases to trimming and J lost 7 bases, with 9 bases between them. The CDR3 runs to 12 residues. CDR3 in DNA: TGTGCCACCGGGACGGAAAATTCACCCCTCCACTTT. It encodes CATGTENSPLHF.

Only a few counts were recorded for this clonotype. The chain employs TRBV6-5 and TRBJ2-1; D gene uncertain. With 4 bases removed from V and 10 bases from J, the gap between germline ends came to 11 bases. CDR3 length equals 12 residues. The V gene's germline CDR1 is MNHEY and CDR2 SVGAGI. Here the CDR3 DNA reads TGTGCCAGCAGTTTCTTCGGGCGCGAGCAGTTCTTC. It codes for CASSFFGREQFF.

The chain has TRBV7-2 and TRBJ1-2; a possible D gene is TRBD1 (5 bases). The CDR3 extends over 16 amino acids. CDR1 SGHTA and CDR2 FQGNSA come from the germline V gene. The ends were cut back, 1 base at V and 6 bases at J, with 18 bases in the middle. CDR3 nucleotides: TGTGCCAGCAGCTTAGTATCGCCCGGCGGGGCGGATGGCTACACCTTC. Protein sequence: CASSLVSPGGADGYTF.

The rearrangement links TRBV19 to TRBJ1-1; no definite D call. The CDR3 runs 12 residues. Germline loops: CDR1 LNHDA, CDR2 SQIVND (reference sequence). V shed 9 bases and J shed 4 bases, with 12 bases lying between them. The CDR3, as DNA: TGTGCCAGCGGGGTTCTTGGCACTGAAGCTTTCTTT. It specifies CASGVLGTEAFF.

The table lists this clonotype with a few counts. This sequence joins TRBV29-1 and TRBJ1-2; D perhaps matches TRBD1 (5 bases). Germline CDR1 and CDR2: SQVTM and ANQGSEA. The CDR3 consists of 14 residues. The V and J ends lost 4 bases and 5 bases respectively, with 17 bases between them. CDR3 region: CSVVEGRERYGYTF. As DNA, the CDR3 is TGCAGCGTTGTAGAGGGCAGGGAAAGGTATGGCTACACCTTC.

The rearrangement links TRBV7-9 to TRBJ1-2; 9 bases agree with TRBD1. This CDR3 is built from 12 residues. Germline CDR1 SEHNR, CDR2 FQNEAQ (reference sequence). The trim removed 5 bases at V and 10 bases at J, leaving 5 bases unmatched. The CDR3 DNA is TGTGCCAGCAGCCGGGACAGGGAAGACTACACCTTC. Protein: CASSRDREDYTF.

In its sample, this clonotype was seen a few times. The chain has TRBV7-9 and TRBJ2-7; no clear D. V was cut by 5 bases and J by 4 bases, with 12 bases left in between. Looked up from germline, CDR1 is SEHNR and CDR2 is FQNEAQ (reference sequence). This CDR3 is 13 amino acids long. DNA for the CDR3: TGTGCCAGCAGCCCCTCTCTTTTATACGAGCAGTACTTC. Protein sequence: CASSPSLLYEQYF.

The chain uses TRBV5-5 and TRBJ2-7; D gene unclear. This CDR3 has 15 amino acids. Trimming stripped 0 bases from V and 0 bases from J, with 10 bases between. Germline CDR1 SGHKS, CDR2 YYEKEE (reference sequence). For the CDR3, the DNA is TGTGCCAGCAGCTTGGGGCAGGAATCCTCCTACGAGCAGTACGTC. The encoded protein is CASSLGQESSYEQYV.